This T cell receptor (beta chain) originates from a study of blood T cell repertoires in COVID-19. Study context: The United States, Italy and Spain provided the acute and convalescent COVID-19 samples. Nucleic acid was either cDNA or gDNA, and it came from T cells, B-cell-depleted T cells, or PBMCs.

Trimming shortened V by 2 bases and J by 4 bases, and 9 bases separated the two germline ends. CDR1 is SGHRS, CDR2 YFSETQ, per germline. The CDR3 length is 13 residues. The table came from immunoSEQ multiplex PCR; TCRdb's copy has only in-frame clones and leaves some out. The table includes nearly 80,000 clones, 84% detected once. This chain uses TRBV5-1 with TRBJ1-2; TRBD1 is a possible D gene (5 bases). The sequencing sample was made of peripheral blood. The sequence was obtained from a man aged 50-59 years with acute or convalescent COVID-19. The CDR3 DNA reads TGCGCCAGCAGCTTCGGGCAGGGCTATGGCTACACCTTC. Translated: CASSFGQGYGYTF.